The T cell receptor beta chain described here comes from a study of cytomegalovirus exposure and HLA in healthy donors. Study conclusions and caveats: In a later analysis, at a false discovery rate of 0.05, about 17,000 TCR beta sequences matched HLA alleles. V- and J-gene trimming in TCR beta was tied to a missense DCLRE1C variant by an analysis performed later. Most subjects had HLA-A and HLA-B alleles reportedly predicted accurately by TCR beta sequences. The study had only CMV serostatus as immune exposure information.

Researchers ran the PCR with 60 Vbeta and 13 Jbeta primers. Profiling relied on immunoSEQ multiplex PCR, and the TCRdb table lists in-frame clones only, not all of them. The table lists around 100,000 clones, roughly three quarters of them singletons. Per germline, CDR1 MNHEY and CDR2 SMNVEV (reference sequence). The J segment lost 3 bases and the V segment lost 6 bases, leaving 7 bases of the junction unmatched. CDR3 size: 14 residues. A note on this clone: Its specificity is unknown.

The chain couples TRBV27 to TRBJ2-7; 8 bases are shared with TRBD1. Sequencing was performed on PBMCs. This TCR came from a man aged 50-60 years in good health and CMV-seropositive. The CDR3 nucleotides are TGTGCCAGCAGGAACCAGGGGGCGGGCTACGAGCAGTACTTC. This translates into CASRNQGAGYEQYF.